The rows below give T cell receptor beta chains drawn from one sample of a study of blood T cell repertoires in COVID-19. Assay used: immunoSEQ multiplex PCR; TCRdb lists only in-frame clones, some missing. The sample contains some 180,000 clones, approximately 80% of which appear only once. Specimen: peripheral blood. These receptors came from a woman in her thirties or forties with COVID-19, enrolled during active disease. The CDR3 runs from the conserved cysteine through the conserved F or W. A D gene is named only where the DNA matches it firmly. Clone size is shown for a subset of rows, as once, few, many or a class of expanded clone.

CDR3 protein,CDR3 DNA,D gene,V gene,clone size,J gene
CASSQRGAGGYGYTF,TGTGCCAGCAGCCAGAGGGGCGCCGGGGGCTATGGCTACACCTTC,-,TRBV14,-,TRBJ1-2
CASSTTGSGANVLTF,TGCGCCAGCAGCACGACAGGTAGCGGGGCCAACGTCCTGACTTTC,-,TRBV10-1,-,TRBJ2-6
CATSDRTGSTDTQYF,TGTGCCACCAGTGATCGGACAGGGAGCACAGATACGCAGTATTTT,TRBD1,TRBV24-1,-,TRBJ2-3
CATKSGTGELFF,TGTGCCACCAAGAGCGGAACCGGGGAGCTGTTTTTT,-,TRBV24-1,-,TRBJ2-2
CASSGRTSGGTGELFF,TGTGCCAGCAGCGGGAGGACTAGCGGGGGGACCGGGGAGCTGTTTTTT,TRBD2,TRBV7-2,-,TRBJ2-2
CSERKNTEAFF,TGCAGTGAGAGGAAGAACACTGAAGCTTTCTTT,-,TRBV20-1,-,TRBJ1-1
CASSVGLGTEAFF,TGCGCCAGCAGCGTGGGACTAGGCACTGAAGCTTTCTTT,-,TRBV4-1,-,TRBJ1-1
CASSFDRAGYTF,TGTGCCAGCAGCTTCGACAGGGCTGGCTACACCTTC,TRBD1,TRBV5-4,-,TRBJ1-2
CASLEGGYTGELFF,TGTGCCAGTCTGGAGGGAGGATACACCGGGGAGCTGTTTTTT,-,TRBV19,-,TRBJ2-2
CASRRGGQETQYF,TGTGCCAGCCGCCGGGGGGGCCAAGAGACCCAGTACTTC,TRBD2,TRBV2,-,TRBJ2-5
CASSLDEASGNTIYF,TGTGCCAGCAGCTTGGATGAGGCCTCTGGAAACACCATATATTTT,-,TRBV5-4,-,TRBJ1-3
CASSQGRSGQAEAFF,TGTGCCAGCAGCCAAGGCCGATCGGGACAGGCTGAAGCTTTCTTT,TRBD1,TRBV3-1/TRBV3-2,-,TRBJ1-1
CATSRDLGGGLTYEQYF,TGTGCCACCAGCAGAGATCTGGGCGGGGGCCTCACCTACGAGCAGTACTTC,-,TRBV15,-,TRBJ2-7
CASSKEPRQGRSVDTQYF,TGTGCCAGCAGCAAAGAGCCGAGACAGGGTAGGAGTGTAGATACGCAGTATTTT,-,TRBV21-1,-,TRBJ2-3
CASSTDRNTEAFF,TGTGCCAGCAGTACTGACAGGAACACTGAAGCTTTCTTT,-,TRBV12-3/TRBV12-4,-,TRBJ1-1
CASSGWDREANEKLFF,TGTGCCAGCTCAGGCTGGGACAGGGAAGCTAATGAAAAACTGTTTTTT,TRBD1,TRBV18,-,TRBJ1-4
CASTRTSGRGEQYF,TGTGCCAGCACCAGGACTAGCGGGAGAGGCGAGCAGTACTTC,TRBD2,TRBV3-1/TRBV3-2,-,TRBJ2-7
CASSPLLNRNIQYF,TGTGCCAGCAGCCCGTTACTGAATCGCAACATTCAGTACTTC,-,TRBV3-1/TRBV3-2,once,TRBJ2-4
CASSPGQTYEQYF,TGTGCCAGCAGCCCTGGACAGACCTACGAGCAGTACTTC,-,TRBV7-9,-,TRBJ2-7
CASSHRGQAGSYNSPLHF,TGTGCCAGCAGCCACCGCGGACAGGCAGGCTCCTATAATTCACCCCTCCACTTT,TRBD1,TRBV4-2,-,TRBJ1-6
CASSFGLVIDTQYF,TGCGCCAGCAGCTTTGGACTAGTGATAGATACGCAGTATTTT,TRBD2,TRBV5-1,-,TRBJ2-3
CASSLGGVNYNEQFF,TGTGCCAGCAGTTTAGGCGGGGTCAACTACAATGAGCAGTTCTTC,-,TRBV27,-,TRBJ2-1
CAWKGQINSGNTIYF,TGTGCCTGGAAGGGACAGATTAACTCTGGAAACACCATATATTTT,TRBD1,TRBV30,-,TRBJ1-3
CASGSPTRSSYNEQFF,TGTGCTAGTGGTTCCCCCACCCGGAGCTCCTACAATGAGCAGTTCTTC,-,TRBV12-5,once,TRBJ2-1
CASSEWAGSNQPQHF,TGTGCCAGCAGTGAGTGGGCAGGTAGCAATCAGCCCCAGCATTTT,-,TRBV6-1,-,TRBJ1-5
CASSLVRGDYTF,TGTGCCAGCAGCTTGGTCAGGGGAGACTACACCTTC,-,TRBV5-6,few,TRBJ1-2
CASSSSRGYYGYTF,TGTGCCAGCAGCTCCAGCCGGGGGTACTATGGCTACACCTTC,-,TRBV27,-,TRBJ1-2
CASSQAGALHNEQFF,TGTGCCAGCAGTCAAGCGGGAGCTCTCCACAATGAGCAGTTCTTC,TRBD2,TRBV3-1/TRBV3-2,-,TRBJ2-1
CASSMGQGKVYGYTF,TGTGCCAGCAGCATGGGACAGGGGAAGGTCTATGGCTACACCTTC,TRBD1,TRBV5-4,-,TRBJ1-2
CASRKLSNQPQHF,TGTGCCAGCAGGAAACTGAGCAATCAGCCCCAGCATTTT,-,TRBV27,-,TRBJ1-5
CASSPGTPNTGELFF,TGTGCCAGCAGCCCGGGGACTCCCAACACCGGGGAGCTGTTTTTT,-,TRBV7-3,-,TRBJ2-2
CATFENRHEQFF,TGTGCCACCTTCGAGAATCGTCATGAGCAGTTCTTC,-,TRBV6-5,-,TRBJ2-1
CASSDSAGGLTNEKLFF,TGTGCCAGCAGTGATAGCGCAGGGGGCTTGACTAATGAAAAACTGTTTTTT,TRBD1,TRBV6-1,-,TRBJ1-4
CASSESAEAGELFF,TGTGCCAGCAGTGAGTCGGCGGAGGCCGGGGAGCTGTTTTTT,-,TRBV25-1,-,TRBJ2-2
CASSWTNYGYTF,TGCGCCAGCAGCTGGACAAACTATGGCTACACCTTC,-,TRBV5-1,-,TRBJ1-2
CASSFKKRDYEQYF,TGTGCCAGCAGCTTTAAGAAGAGGGACTACGAGCAGTACTTC,-,TRBV13,once,TRBJ2-7
CASSQGHNPGKTQYF,TGTGCCAGCTCCCAGGGTCACAACCCTGGTAAGACCCAGTACTTC,-,TRBV18,-,TRBJ2-5
CATSEPGLAVTDTQYF,TGTGCCACCAGTGAGCCGGGACTAGCGGTTACAGATACGCAGTATTTT,TRBD2,TRBV24-1,-,TRBJ2-3
CASSSSPVNTEAFF,TGTGCCAGCAGTTCGTCTCCAGTGAACACTGAAGCTTTCTTT,-,TRBV27,-,TRBJ1-1
CASSLVFAEEQFF,TGTGCCAGCAGCTTGGTTTTCGCGGAGGAGCAGTTCTTC,-,TRBV5-5,-,TRBJ2-1
CASSYLRDLPSSYEQYF,TGTGCCAGCAGTTACCTCAGGGACTTACCTTCCTCCTACGAGCAGTACTTC,-,TRBV6-2/TRBV6-3,few,TRBJ2-7
CATSRAGVDQPQHF,TGTGCCACCAGCAGAGCAGGGGTGGATCAGCCCCAGCATTTT,-,TRBV15,-,TRBJ1-5
CASSLAGGTYEQYF,TGTGCCAGCAGCCTAGCGGGAGGGACCTACGAGCAGTACTTC,TRBD2,TRBV7-2,-,TRBJ2-7
CASSLAGIAFF,TGTGCCAGCAGCTTGGCAGGGATAGCTTTCTTT,-,TRBV5-5,-,TRBJ1-1
CARSLGTSTDTQYF,TGTGCCAGAAGCTTGGGGACAAGCACAGATACGCAGTATTTT,-,TRBV5-3,-,TRBJ2-3
CATSRDRTTYEKLFF,TGTGCCACCAGCAGAGATAGGACTACTTATGAAAAACTGTTTTTT,-,TRBV15,-,TRBJ1-4
CASSILQPSNGYTF,TGTGCCAGTAGTATATTACAGCCTTCCAATGGCTACACCTTC,-,TRBV19,-,TRBJ1-2
CASSSETGSRDGYTF,TGTGCCAGCAGCTCTGAGACAGGGAGCAGGGATGGCTACACCTTC,TRBD1,TRBV11-2,-,TRBJ1-2
CATSDPGDNQPQHF,TGTGCCACCAGTGATCCAGGGGACAATCAGCCCCAGCATTTT,-,TRBV24-1,-,TRBJ1-5
CASSPTGYGYTF,TGTGCCAGCAGTCCGACAGGCTATGGCTACACCTTC,-,TRBV6-5,-,TRBJ1-2
CASSTRDRGQLVTEAFF,TGCGCCAGCAGCACCCGGGACAGGGGGCAATTGGTCACTGAAGCTTTCTTT,TRBD1,TRBV5-1,-,TRBJ1-1
CASSSRGEQFF,TGTGCCAGCAGCTCGCGGGGTGAGCAGTTCTTC,-,TRBV7-6,-,TRBJ2-1
CASSLGQGYGYTF,TGTGCCAGCAGTTTAGGCCAGGGCTATGGCTACACCTTC,-,TRBV12-3/TRBV12-4,-,TRBJ1-2
CASSHGDEGIRQPQHF,TGTGCCAGCAGCCATGGTGATGAGGGCATCAGACAGCCCCAGCATTTT,-,TRBV3-1/TRBV3-2,-,TRBJ1-5
CASSSGQGMTETQYF,TGTGCCAGCAGCTCAGGACAGGGGATGACGGAGACCCAGTACTTC,TRBD1,TRBV7-3,-,TRBJ2-5
CASSSPPFGYTF,TGTGCCAGCAGTTCCCCCCCTTTTGGCTACACCTTC,-,TRBV28,-,TRBJ1-2
CASSLSRNLNTEAFF,TGTGCCAGCAGTTTATCGCGGAACTTGAACACTGAAGCTTTCTTT,-,TRBV27,-,TRBJ1-1
CASRSPGQGAGELFF,TGTGCCAGCAGGTCTCCGGGACAGGGGGCCGGGGAGCTGTTTTTT,TRBD1,TRBV7-9,-,TRBJ2-2
CASSSGLASTDTQYF,TGTGCCAGCAGCTCGGGACTAGCTAGCACAGATACGCAGTATTTT,TRBD2,TRBV7-3,-,TRBJ2-3